This T cell receptor (beta chain) was retrieved from a study of cytomegalovirus exposure and HLA in healthy donors. The PCR was carried out with 60 Vbeta primers and 13 Jbeta primers. The protocol was immunoSEQ multiplex PCR, while the TCRdb copy is restricted to in-frame clones and leaves out a portion. The sample lists 210,000 or so clones; around 84% were seen once. CDR3 length: 15 residues. Germline CDR1 is SGHDN and CDR2 is FVKESK. V was clipped by 0 bases and J by 1 base, with 9 bases between them. V is TRBV14 and J is TRBJ2-5; D is unresolved. Specimen: PBMCs. The clonotype originates from a girl aged 2 to 10 in good health and CMV-seronegative. The CDR3, as DNA: TGTGCCAGCAGCCAAGACAACAGCATCCAAGAGACCCAGTACTTC. Residues: CASSQDNSIQETQYF.